This entry lists 19 T cell receptor beta chains sequenced from one sample in a study of response to subunit inactivated influenza vaccine. TCRdb itself ran the RT-PCR reads through MiXCR, one entry per CDR3 protein. Of under 550,000 distinct CDR3 sequences in the sample, approximately 7.8% are singletons; the top ten hold around 13%. The sample consisted of PBMCs from blood, taken 23 to 25 months after vaccination. The receptors were gathered from a man between 50 and 69 years old who received an inactivated influenza vaccine.

In its sample, this clonotype was seen many times. The chain combines TRBV4-1 with TRBJ1-1; 11 bases are a match to TRBD1. In germline, CDR1 is MGHRA, CDR2 YSYEKL. The V gene end was trimmed by 4 bases and the J gene end by 3 bases; junction bases not matched to a gene: 10. This CDR3 has 17 amino acids. The CDR3 DNA reads as TGCGCCAGCAGCCTCCTTCGAGGGGGACAGGGGGACACTGAAGCTTTCTTT. This translates into CASSLLRGGQGDTEAFF.

This clonotype was seen more than once but under ten times. The J gene is TRBJ2-7, the V gene TRBV4-2; TRBD2 agrees at 10 bases. The V gene end was trimmed by 0 bases and the J gene end by 0 bases; junction bases not matched to a gene: 11. CDR1 and CDR2 from the germline V gene are LGHNA and YNFKEQ. The CDR3 is 19 amino acids. The CDR3 protein is CASSQDLGTSVISSYEQYF. CDR3 nucleotide sequence: TGTGCCAGCAGCCAAGATTTAGGGACTAGCGTTATTAGCTCCTACGAGCAGTACTTC.

The rearrangement joins TRBV5-4 to TRBJ1-3; D perhaps matches TRBD1 (5 bases). Germline values: CDR1 SGHNT, CDR2 YYREEE (reference sequence). V was cut by 0 bases and J by 0 bases, with 10 bases left in between. The CDR3 sequence is 16 residues long. CDR3 nucleotides: TGTGCCAGCAGCTTGGGACAGCCCCGCTCTGGAAACACCATATATTTT. It translates to CASSLGQPRSGNTIYF.

This clonotype was observed a few times. The rearrangement uses TRBV7-2 and TRBJ2-7; no clear D. Germline CDR1 reads SGHTA; CDR2 reads FQGNSA. CDR3 length: 13 residues. Trimming left V 1 base short and J 3 bases short, with 7 bases between. The CDR3 reads CASSLGVFYEQYF. CDR3 nucleotides: TGTGCCAGCAGCTTAGGCGTCTTCTACGAGCAGTACTTC.

The rearrangement links TRBV14 to TRBJ1-1, with D unresolved. The CDR3 runs to 18 residues. Looked up from germline, CDR1 is SGHDN and CDR2 is FVKESK. V lost 2 bases and J lost 2, with 21 bases in between. The CDR3 is CASSQKSITSLLNTEAFF. In DNA form, the CDR3 reads TGTGCCAGCAGCCAAAAATCAATAACAAGCCTCCTAAACACTGAAGCTTTCTTT.

The V call is TRBV20-1, the J call TRBJ2-1; 7 bases are shared with TRBD2. The CDR3 totals 14 residues. The V and J ends lost 3 bases and 6 bases, in that order; junction bases with no gene match: 8. Germline CDR1 and CDR2: DFQATT and SNEGSKA (reference sequence). CDR3 protein: CSASSDWGGNEQFF. DNA of the CDR3: TGCAGTGCTAGTTCCGATTGGGGGGGCAATGAGCAGTTCTTC.

This clonotype was seen many times. V gene TRBV23-1 combines with J gene TRBJ2-1, with D perhaps matching TRBD1 or TRBD2 (5 bases each). TRBV23-1 is marked as an open reading frame, function uncertain. The CDR3 is made up of 16 amino acids. V was trimmed by 8 bases and J by 8 bases, leaving 25 bases between them. The CDR3 nucleotides are TGCGCCAGCTGTTTGGCGGCAGGGAGTTTGGGCGATGAGCAGTTCTTC. The encoded protein is CASCLAAGSLGDEQFF.

This clonotype came up a few times. This rearrangement joins TRBV4-1 to TRBJ2-7; tentatively, D is TRBD1 (5 bases). V lost 3 bases, J lost 0 bases, and 9 bases lay in between. Germline V lookup: CDR1 MGHRA, CDR2 YSYEKL. The CDR3 extends over 14 amino acids. The CDR3 sequence: CASSQAGISYEQYF. In nucleotides, the CDR3 is TGCGCCAGCAGCCAGGCAGGGATCTCCTACGAGCAGTACTTC.

This clonotype turned up a few times. This chain uses TRBV7-6 with TRBJ2-3; no clear D gene. The V end lost 1 base, the J end lost 5 bases, and 13 bases lay between the germline ends. Germline V gives CDR1 SGHVS, CDR2 FNYEAQ. The CDR3 covers 15 residues. In DNA form, the CDR3 reads TGTGCCAGCAGCTTAGAGGTGGGATGGGGAGATACGCAGTATTTT. The encoded protein is CASSLEVGWGDTQYF.

This clonotype has only a few counts. The chain combines TRBV20-1 with TRBJ1-5; D is perhaps TRBD1 (5 bases). V dropped 1 base and J dropped 5 bases, with 12 bases sitting between them. The CDR3 has 14 amino acids. Germline V gives CDR1 DFQATT, CDR2 SNEGSKA (reference sequence). CDR3 loop: CSARVRDWDQPQHF. In DNA, the CDR3 is TGCAGTGCTAGAGTCAGGGATTGGGATCAGCCCCAGCATTTT.

The chain is built from TRBV28 and TRBJ2-2; weak D call: TRBD1 (6 bases). With 3 bases removed from V and 5 bases from J, the gap between germline ends came to 13 bases. The CDR3 sequence is 15 residues long. CDR1 is MDHEN and CDR2 is SYDVKM in the germline V gene. Here the CDR3 reads CASSFSGVWTGELFF. As DNA, the CDR3 is TGTGCCAGCAGTTTCTCAGGGGTATGGACCGGGGAGCTGTTTTTT.

J is TRBJ1-3 and V is TRBV19; D gene uncertain. Germline V lookup: CDR1 LNHDA, CDR2 SQIVND (reference sequence). This CDR3 spans 15 amino acids. Trimming left V 3 bases short and J 0 bases short, with 9 bases between. The CDR3 loop is CASSIGTYSGNTIYF. The CDR3 nucleotides read TGTGCCAGTAGTATCGGAACCTACTCTGGAAACACCATATATTTT.

The chain carries TRBV20-1 and TRBJ1-2; D is undetermined. The CDR3 contains 12 residues. From germline, CDR1 is DFQATT and CDR2 SNEGSKA (reference sequence). Trimming pared 0 bases from V and 12 bases from J, leaving 14 bases between. The chain's CDR3 is CSARDNDFHDTF. Here the CDR3 DNA reads TGCAGTGCTAGAGATAACGATTTTCACGACACCTTC.

In the case of this clonotype: Sequence at one end of the junction differs from germline and may be a read error. The chain uses TRBV14 and TRBJ2-2; 12 positions match TRBD2. From germline, CDR1 is SGHDN and CDR2 FVKESK. The CDR3 has 14 residues. The DNA of the CDR3 is TGTGCCAGCAGCCAGACTAGCGGGAGAGGGGTGCTGTTTTTT. This gives the protein CASSQTSGRGVLFF.

This rearrangement joins TRBV29-1 to TRBJ2-3; D is uncertain. From germline, CDR1 is SQVTM and CDR2 ANQGSEA. The CDR3 loop spans 10 amino acids. V shed 5 bases and J shed 4 bases, with 4 bases lying between them. The CDR3 nucleotides read TGCAGCGTTCCATCAGATACGCAGTATTTT. Its protein product is CSVPSDTQYF.

This clonotype was observed a few times. The chain links TRBV20-1 to TRBJ2-7; possible D gene TRBD1, 5 bases. The germline V gene has CDR1 DFQATT and CDR2 SNEGSKA (reference sequence). The CDR3 has 12 residues. As DNA, the CDR3 is TGCAGCGGTACTGACAGCGCGAGAGAGCAGTACTTC. This gives the protein CSGTDSAREQYF.

This chain uses TRBV5-4 with TRBJ2-7; D unclear. Germline CDR1 is SGHNT and CDR2 is YYREEE (reference sequence). V lost 4 bases and J lost 0, with 8 bases in between. This CDR3 is 13 amino acids long. The DNA of the CDR3 is TGTGCCAGCAGCACAACAGTCTCCTACGAGCAGTACTTC. Its protein is CASSTTVSYEQYF.

This clonotype was recorded at least ten times. The J gene is TRBJ2-5, the V gene TRBV20-1; D is ambiguous. There are 15 residues in the CDR3. Between the trimmed V and J ends, which lost 0 bases and 3 bases, there was a span of 14 bases. Per the germline V gene, CDR1 is DFQATT and CDR2 is SNEGSKA (reference sequence). CDR3 sequence: CSARDHRDIKETQYF. The CDR3 DNA reads as TGCAGTGCTAGAGATCACAGAGACATAAAAGAGACCCAGTACTTC.

This clonotype was observed at least ten times. This chain uses TRBV20-1 with TRBJ2-7; D might be TRBD1 or TRBD2, each matching 5 bases. V gave up 3 bases and J gave up 0 bases, with 12 bases separating them. The CDR3 has 14 amino acids. Germline V CDR1 and CDR2: DFQATT, SNEGSKA (reference sequence). Here the CDR3 reads CSARGETVSYEQYF. In DNA form, the CDR3 reads TGCAGTGCTAGGGGGGAGACAGTCTCCTACGAGCAGTACTTC.